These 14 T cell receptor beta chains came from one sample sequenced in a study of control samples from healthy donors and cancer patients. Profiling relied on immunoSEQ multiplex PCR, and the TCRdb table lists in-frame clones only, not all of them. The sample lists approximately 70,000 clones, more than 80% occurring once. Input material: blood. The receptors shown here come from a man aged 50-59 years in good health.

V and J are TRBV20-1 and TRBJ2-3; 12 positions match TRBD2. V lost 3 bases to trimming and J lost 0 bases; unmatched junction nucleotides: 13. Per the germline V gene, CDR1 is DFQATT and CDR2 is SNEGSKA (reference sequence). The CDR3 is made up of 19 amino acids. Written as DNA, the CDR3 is TGCAGTGCTAGTAAGGGACTAGCGGGTCCTTCGCGCAGCACAGATACGCAGTATTTT. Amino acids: CSASKGLAGPSRSTDTQYF.

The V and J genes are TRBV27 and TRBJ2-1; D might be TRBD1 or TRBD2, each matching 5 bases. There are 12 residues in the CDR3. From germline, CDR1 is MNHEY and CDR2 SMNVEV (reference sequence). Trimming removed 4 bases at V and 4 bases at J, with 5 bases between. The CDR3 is CASSWGYNEQFF. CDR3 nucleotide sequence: TGTGCCAGCAGTTGGGGGTACAATGAGCAGTTCTTC.

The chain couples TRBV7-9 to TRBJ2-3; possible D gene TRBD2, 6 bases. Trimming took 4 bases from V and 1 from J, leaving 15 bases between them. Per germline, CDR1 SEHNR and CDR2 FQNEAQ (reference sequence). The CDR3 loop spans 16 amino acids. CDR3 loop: CASSSGLLPRTDTQYF. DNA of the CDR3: TGTGCCAGCAGCTCGGGACTCCTGCCGCGCACAGATACGCAGTATTTT.

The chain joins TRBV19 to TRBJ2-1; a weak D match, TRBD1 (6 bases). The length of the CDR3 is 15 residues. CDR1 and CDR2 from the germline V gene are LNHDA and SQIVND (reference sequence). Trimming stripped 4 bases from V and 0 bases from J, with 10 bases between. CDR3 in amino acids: CASSRGHTSYNEQFF. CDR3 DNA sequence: TGTGCCAGTAGTAGGGGGCACACCTCCTACAATGAGCAGTTCTTC.

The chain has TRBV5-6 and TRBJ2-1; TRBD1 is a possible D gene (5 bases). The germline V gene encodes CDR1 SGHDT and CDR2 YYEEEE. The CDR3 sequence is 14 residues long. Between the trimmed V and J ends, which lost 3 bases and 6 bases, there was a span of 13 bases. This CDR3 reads CASSSIRGSNEQFF. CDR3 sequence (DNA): TGTGCCAGCAGCTCCATTAGGGGTTCCAATGAGCAGTTCTTC.

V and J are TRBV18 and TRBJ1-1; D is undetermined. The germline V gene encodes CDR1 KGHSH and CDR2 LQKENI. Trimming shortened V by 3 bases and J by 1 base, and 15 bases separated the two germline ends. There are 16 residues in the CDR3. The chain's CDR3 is CASSPRILSPNTEAFF. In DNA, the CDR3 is TGTGCCAGCTCACCCCGGATTTTATCTCCGAACACTGAAGCTTTCTTT.

CDR3 DNA sequence: TGCGCCAGCAGCCCACCAAGCTCCTACAATGAGCAGTTCTTC. Its translation is CASSPPSSYNEQFF. The chain has TRBV4-1 and TRBJ2-1; D unclear. CDR1 MGHRA and CDR2 YSYEKL come from the germline V gene. This CDR3 has 14 residues. Trimming stripped 4 bases from V and 0 bases from J, with 7 bases between.

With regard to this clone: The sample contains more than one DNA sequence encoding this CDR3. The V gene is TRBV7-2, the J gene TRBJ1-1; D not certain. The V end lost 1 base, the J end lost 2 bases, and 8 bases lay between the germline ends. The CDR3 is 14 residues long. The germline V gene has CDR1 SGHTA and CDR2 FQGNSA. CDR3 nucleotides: TGTGCCAGCAGCTTAGAAGGCAGAAACACTGAAGCTTTCTTT. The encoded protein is CASSLEGRNTEAFF. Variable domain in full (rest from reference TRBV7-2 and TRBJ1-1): GAGVSQSPSNKVTEKGKDVELRCDPISGHTALYWYRQSLGQGLEFLIYFQGNSAPDKSGLPSDRFSAERTGGSVSTLTIQRTQQEDSAVYLCASSLEGRNTEAFFGQGTRLTVV.

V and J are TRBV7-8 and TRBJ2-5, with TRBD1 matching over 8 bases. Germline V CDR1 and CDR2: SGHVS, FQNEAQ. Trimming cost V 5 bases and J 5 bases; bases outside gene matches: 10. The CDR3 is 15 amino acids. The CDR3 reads CASSGRDRLRETQYF. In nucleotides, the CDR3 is TGTGCCAGCAGCGGAAGGGACAGGCTCCGGGAGACCCAGTACTTC. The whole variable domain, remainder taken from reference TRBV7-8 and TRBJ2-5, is GAGVSQSPRYKVAKRGQDVALRCDPISGHVSLFWYQQALGQGPEFLTYFQNEAQLDKSGLPSDRFFAERPEGSVSTLKIQRTQQEDSAVYLCASSGRDRLRETQYFGPGTRLLVL.

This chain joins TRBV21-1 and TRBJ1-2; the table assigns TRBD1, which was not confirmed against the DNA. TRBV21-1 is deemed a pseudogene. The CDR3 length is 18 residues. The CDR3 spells CASSKRRDSDPAGYGYTF. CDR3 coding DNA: TGTGCCAGCAGCAAAAGGAGGGACAGCGACCCGGCTGGCTATGGCTACACCTTC.

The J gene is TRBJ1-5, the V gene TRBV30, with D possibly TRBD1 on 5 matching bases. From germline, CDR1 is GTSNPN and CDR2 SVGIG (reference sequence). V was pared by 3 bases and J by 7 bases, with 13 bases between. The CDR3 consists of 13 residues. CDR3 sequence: CAWSMGGRQPQHF. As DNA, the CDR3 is TGTGCCTGGAGCATGGGGGGGAGGCAGCCCCAGCATTTT.

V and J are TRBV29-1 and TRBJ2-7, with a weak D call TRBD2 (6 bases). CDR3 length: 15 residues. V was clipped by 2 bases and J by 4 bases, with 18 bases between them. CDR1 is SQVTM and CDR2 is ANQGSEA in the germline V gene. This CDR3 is CSVELPSESAYEQYF. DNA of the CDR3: TGCAGCGTTGAATTGCCTAGCGAGAGTGCTTACGAGCAGTACTTC.

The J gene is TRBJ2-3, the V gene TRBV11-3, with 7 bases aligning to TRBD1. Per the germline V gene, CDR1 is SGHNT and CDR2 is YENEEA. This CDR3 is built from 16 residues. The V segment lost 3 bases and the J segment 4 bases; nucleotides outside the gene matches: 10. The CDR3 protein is CASSFAFGQGADTQYF. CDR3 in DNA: TGTGCCAGCAGCTTTGCCTTTGGGCAGGGGGCAGATACGCAGTATTTT.

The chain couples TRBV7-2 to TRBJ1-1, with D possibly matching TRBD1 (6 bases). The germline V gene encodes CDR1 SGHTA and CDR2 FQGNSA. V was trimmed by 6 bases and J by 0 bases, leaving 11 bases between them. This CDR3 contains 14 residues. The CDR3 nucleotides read TGTGCCAGCAGTTTCCACAGGGTGAACACTGAAGCTTTCTTT. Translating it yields CASSFHRVNTEAFF.